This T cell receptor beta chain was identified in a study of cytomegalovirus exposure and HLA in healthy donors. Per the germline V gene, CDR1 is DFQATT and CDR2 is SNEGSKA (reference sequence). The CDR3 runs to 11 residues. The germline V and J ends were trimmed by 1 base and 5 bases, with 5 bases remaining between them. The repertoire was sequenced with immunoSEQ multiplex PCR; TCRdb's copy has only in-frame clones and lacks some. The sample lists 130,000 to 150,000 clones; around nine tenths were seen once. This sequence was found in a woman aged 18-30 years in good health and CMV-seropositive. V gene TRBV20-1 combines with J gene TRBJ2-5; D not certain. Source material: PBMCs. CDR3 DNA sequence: TGCAGTGCTAGAGTGAGCGAGACCCAGTACTTC. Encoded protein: CSARVSETQYF.